This T cell receptor (beta chain) derives from a study of technical replicates of blood from several donors. V lost 4 bases and J 4 bases, leaving 14 bases between the germline ends. This CDR3 region has 15 residues. Germline-derived CDR1 and CDR2 are MGHRA and YSYEKL. Some clones are missing from TCRdb's copy, which holds only in-frame ones; the method was immunoSEQ multiplex PCR. Among tens of thousands of clones listed, approximately 87% were seen once. Sequences were obtained from PBMCs. The sequence was collected from a human donor in good health. Some clones in this sample may be carry-over from other donors' samples. The V and J genes are TRBV4-1 and TRBJ2-1; a possible D gene is TRBD1 (7 bases). Here the CDR3 DNA reads TGCGCCAGCAGCCCGCGGGACAGACGATACAATGAGCAGTTCTTC. Its translation is CASSPRDRRYNEQFF.